A single sample gave rise to the 6 T cell receptor beta chains below, sequenced in a study of blood T cell repertoires in COVID-19 (TCRdb year 2020). Libraries were made using the immunoSEQ multiplex PCR assay. TCRdb retrieved this table from immuneACCESS and kept in-frame rearrangements only. Not all clones are present; in checked studies, unresolved V genes account for under half, and no reason is known for the remainder. The sample profile shows 250,000 to 300,000 clones; roughly 89% of them were found once. The ten biggest clones cover 4% to 5% of the sample. The sequencing sample was made of peripheral blood. These receptors were collected from a woman in her 40s who had recovered from COVID-19.

The CDR3 DNA sequence: TGTGCCAGCTCACCTCCGGGACACCGGGCGGGGGGCTATGGCTACACCTTC. Protein: CASSPPGHRAGGYGYTF. The chain combines TRBV18 with TRBJ1-2, with D maybe TRBD1 (6 bases). The CDR3 sequence is 17 residues long. Between the trimmed V and J ends, which lost 3 bases and 4 bases, there was a span of 21 bases. CDR1 is KGHSH, CDR2 LQKENI, per germline.

The genes are TRBV7-2 and TRBJ2-5; 11 bases are a match to TRBD2. This CDR3 contains 16 residues. Per germline, CDR1 SGHTA and CDR2 FQGNSA. V dropped 5 bases and J dropped 5; count of bases not matched to a gene: 10. The CDR3 nucleotides are TGTGCCAGCAGCAAATTCCTAGCGGGGGGTGATGAGACCCAGTACTTC. Amino acid sequence: CASSKFLAGGDETQYF.

This chain links TRBV9 with TRBJ2-1, with D uncertain. The CDR3 is 15 residues long. V was shortened by 0 bases and J by 9 bases, with 16 bases between the two germline ends. Germline V gene sequence: CDR1 SGDLS, CDR2 YYNGEE. The CDR3 nucleotides are TGTGCCAGCAGCGTAGTCCCCTCTTATACCAGTGAGCAGTTCTTC. Translated: CASSVVPSYTSEQFF. The complete variable domain, with remaining parts taken from reference TRBV9 and TRBJ2-1, reads DSGVTQTPKHLITATGQRVTLRCSPRSGDLSVYWYQQSLDQGLQFLIQYYNGEERAKGNILERFSAQQFPDLHSELNLSSLELGDSALYFCASSVVPSYTSEQFFGPGTRLTVL.

This chain joins TRBV7-9 and TRBJ1-4; D is perhaps TRBD1 (5 bases). With 1 base removed from V and 4 bases from J, the gap between germline ends came to 7 bases. This CDR3 spans 14 amino acids. Per the germline V gene, CDR1 is SEHNR and CDR2 is FQNEAQ (reference sequence). The DNA for the CDR3 is TGTGCCAGCAGCTTAGGACAGCTTAATGAAAAACTGTTTTTT. Its translation is CASSLGQLNEKLFF. Looking up the rest from reference TRBV7-9 and TRBJ1-4 gives the full variable domain: DTGVSQNPRHKITKRGQNVTFRCDPISEHNRLYWYRQTLGQGPEFLTYFQNEAQLEKSRLLSDRFSAERPKGSFSTLEIQRTEQGDSAMYLCASSLGQLNEKLFFGSGTQLSVL.

This clone was detected only once. V is TRBV29-1 and J is TRBJ1-1; 7 bases align to TRBD1. CDR1 and CDR2 from the germline V gene are SQVTM and ANQGSEA. The V gene end was trimmed by 7 bases and the J gene end by 8 bases; junction bases not matched to a gene: 4. This CDR3 is built from 10 residues. The DNA for the CDR3 is TGCAGCGCGTCGACAGGGGAAGCTTTCTTT. It yields the protein CSASTGEAFF.

The chain carries TRBV18 and TRBJ1-1; TRBD1 matches at 9 bases. This CDR3 has 13 amino acids. From germline, CDR1 is KGHSH and CDR2 LQKENI. The V gene end was trimmed by 6 bases and the J gene end by 7 bases; junction bases not matched to a gene: 6. CDR3 nucleotides: TGTGCCAGCTCGGAAGGACAGGGGTTTGAAGCTTTCTTT. Its protein is CASSEGQGFEAFF.